Sequencing of this T cell receptor (beta chain) was carried out in a study of blood T cell repertoires in COVID-19. Overall study: Samples representing acute and convalescent COVID-19 were sourced from the United States, Italy and Spain. T cells, B-cell-depleted T cells, or PBMCs provided the cDNA or gDNA that served as material.

The CDR3 spans 15 residues. Between the trimmed V and J ends, which lost 2 bases and 4 bases, there was a span of 13 bases. CDR1 MNHEY and CDR2 SVGEGT come from the germline V gene. This clone was observed a single time. Original data processing: Estimated nucleated cell counts came from reference gene primer amplification. The method was immunoSEQ multiplex PCR; TCRdb's version includes in-frame clones alone and lacks a portion of them. For V, J and clone size, that table is used; D and trimming come from the DNA. The table records about 77,000 clones, under 95% of them present only once. This TCR was sampled from an elderly woman with active or convalescent COVID-19. The chain couples TRBV6-2 or TRBV6-3 to TRBJ2-3, with D possibly TRBD2 on 6 matching bases. The sequenced sample consisted of peripheral blood. This CDR3 reads CASSYGGSGADTQYF. CDR3 nucleotide sequence: TGTGCCAGCAGTTACGGGGGGAGCGGCGCAGATACGCAGTATTTT.